This passage covers 18 T cell receptor beta chains from one sample sequenced in a study of Ad26.COV2.S vaccination and SARS-CoV-2 variants. Generated by immunoSEQ multiplex PCR, the TCRdb table keeps only in-frame clones and is missing some. The table lists 200,000 to 250,000 clones, roughly 90% of them singletons, with roughly 10% in the top ten. Treatment meaning: 15 to 20 received Ad26.COV2.S at low or high dose, single or two shots; roughly 5 received placebo; per-sample allocation not given. Sampling took place 63 days after the first vaccine or placebo injection. The specimen comprised peripheral blood, sampled in a trial of Ad26.COV2.S vaccine versus placebo. All receptors come from a person aged 18-60 years who received the Ad26.COV2.S COVID-19 vaccine or a placebo.

With regard to this clone: One end of the junction varies from germline; a read error may be responsible. The chain uses TRBV5-6 and TRBJ2-5, with D tentatively TRBD1 or TRBD2 (5 bases each). This CDR3 is built from 13 residues. Germline lookup yields CDR1 SGHDT and CDR2 YYEEEE. The DNA of the CDR3 is TGTGCCAGCAGCGTAACCGGGACCGAGGGTCTGGACTTC. Translating gives CASSVTGTEGLDF.

The V call is TRBV19, the J call TRBJ1-6; 7 bases are a match to TRBD1. Germline CDR1 and CDR2: LNHDA and SQIVND (reference sequence). V was pared by 5 bases and J by 0 bases, with 7 bases of the junction left unmatched. This CDR3 comprises 17 residues. CDR3 region: CASSLDRTHSYNSPLHF. The CDR3 nucleotides read TGTGCCAGTAGTTTGGACAGGACGCACTCCTATAATTCACCCCTCCACTTT.

The CDR3 nucleotides read TGCAGTGCTGGAGGGGGGCTCGAGCAGTACTTC. Residues: CSAGGGLEQYF. The chain carries TRBV20-1 and TRBJ2-7, with D perhaps matching TRBD1 or TRBD2 (6 bases each). Trimming cost V 5 bases and J 6 bases, with 11 bases left between them. There are 11 residues in the CDR3. Germline CDR1 and CDR2: DFQATT and SNEGSKA (reference sequence).

This sequence joins TRBV27 and TRBJ2-7; 7 positions agree with TRBD1. There are 13 residues in the CDR3. Germline V gives CDR1 MNHEY, CDR2 SMNVEV (reference sequence). Germline trimming cut 5 bases from V and 2 bases from J; bases unmatched to any gene: 3. The CDR3 DNA reads as TGTGCCAGCAGTACGGGACAGACCTACGAGCAGTACTTC. Protein: CASSTGQTYEQYF.

Concerning this clone: One end of the junction does not line up with germline, which may come from a read error. The chain has TRBV5-6 and TRBJ1-5; D perhaps matches TRBD1 (5 bases). There are 16 residues in the CDR3. Germline V gene lookup returns CDR1 SGHDT and CDR2 YYEEEE. In DNA, the CDR3 is TGTGCCCGCAGCCGCGGGGGGGGAGTTGAGGGACAGCCCCAGCATTTT. This sequence encodes CARSRGGGVEGQPQHF. The entire variable domain, with the rest obtained from reference TRBV5-6 and TRBJ1-5, is as follows: DAGVTQSPTHLIKTRGQQVTLRCSPKSGHDTVSWYQQALGQGPQFIFQYYEEEERQRGNFPDRFSGHQFPNYSSELNVNALLLGDSALYLCARSRGGGVEGQPQHFGDGTRLSIL.

The CDR3 loop is CASSMLASYEQFF. CDR3 DNA sequence: TGTGCCAGTAGTATGTTGGCTAGTTATGAGCAGTTCTTC. This sequence joins TRBV19 and TRBJ2-1; D unclear. V lost 3 bases and J lost 8, with 11 bases in between. The CDR3 has 13 residues. CDR1 and CDR2 (germline): LNHDA, SQIVND (reference sequence).

The rearrangement joins TRBV19 to TRBJ2-3; D remains unclear. Germline-derived CDR1 and CDR2 are LNHDA and SQIVND (reference sequence). The germline V and J ends were trimmed by 5 bases and 6 bases, with 21 bases remaining between them. The CDR3 extends over 16 amino acids. In DNA form, the CDR3 reads TGTGCCAGTAGTCCGAGGACCCCGACCTCCCCGGATACGCAGTATTTT. This gives the protein CASSPRTPTSPDTQYF. Combining the CDR3 with reference TRBV19 and TRBJ2-3 gives the whole variable domain DGGITQSPKYLFRKEGQNVTLSCEQNLNHDAMYWYRQDPGQGLRLIYYSQIVNDFQKGDIAEGYSVSREKKESFPLTVTSAQKNPTAFYLCASSPRTPTSPDTQYFGPGTRLTVL.

J is TRBJ2-7 and V is TRBV10-2; D tentatively reads TRBD1 or TRBD2 (6 bases each). Trimming cost V 3 bases and J 7 bases, with 13 bases left between them. Germline values: CDR1 WSHSY, CDR2 SAAADI. The CDR3 has 13 amino acids. This chain's CDR3 is CASSDQGTWEQYF. CDR3 bases: TGCGCCAGCAGTGACCAGGGGACTTGGGAGCAGTACTTC.

The chain carries TRBV6-6 and TRBJ2-1; D is ambiguous. Germline V gene lookup returns CDR1 MNHNY and CDR2 SVGAGI (reference sequence). V shed 5 bases and J shed 2 bases, with 13 bases lying between them. The CDR3 is 15 amino acids. The CDR3 bases are TGTGCCAGCAGTCCCCCCCGTGGGGCCTACAATGAGCAGTTCTTC. Its protein is CASSPPRGAYNEQFF.

This clone came up once. The chain is built from TRBV27 and TRBJ2-3; possible D gene TRBD2, 7 bases. Per the germline V gene, CDR1 is MNHEY and CDR2 is SMNVEV (reference sequence). The length of the CDR3 is 15 residues. The germline V and J ends were trimmed by 5 bases and 4 bases, with 16 bases remaining between them. DNA of the CDR3: TGTGCCAGCAGTCCCTACAGGGAGGGCCCAGATACGCAGTATTTT. It is translated as CASSPYREGPDTQYF.

The V gene is TRBV19, the J gene TRBJ1-1; D is unclear. CDR1 is LNHDA and CDR2 is SQIVND in the germline V gene (reference sequence). Trimming shortened V by 2 bases and J by 4 bases, and 8 bases separated the two germline ends. This CDR3 has 13 amino acids. The CDR3 DNA follows: TGTGCCAGTAGTATACTAGGGATCACTGAAGCTTTCTTT. Amino acid sequence: CASSILGITEAFF.

CDR3 in amino acids: CASSLDLPGAARTQYF. CDR3 DNA sequence: TGTGCCAGCAGCTTGGATCTTCCAGGGGCCGCTCGTACGCAGTATTTT. The chain employs TRBV5-5 and TRBJ2-3, with D perhaps TRBD1 (6 bases). The CDR3 runs to 16 residues. Looked up from germline, CDR1 is SGHKS and CDR2 is YYEKEE (reference sequence). Deletions cut 0 bases from V and 8 bases from J, with 19 bases between.

V is TRBV7-2 and J is TRBJ2-3, with D perhaps given as TRBD1 or TRBD2 (5 bases each). The CDR3 sequence is 16 residues long. Trimming cost V 5 bases and J 1 base, with 16 bases left between them. Per the germline V gene, CDR1 is SGHTA and CDR2 is FQGNSA. The CDR3 bases are TGTGCCAGCAGCACCCACGGGACCCCCGGCACAGATACGCAGTATTTT. Its translation: CASSTHGTPGTDTQYF.

CDR3 in amino acids: CASSQNTEAFF. CDR3 in DNA: TGTGCCAGCTCACAAAACACTGAAGCTTTCTTT. The chain uses TRBV18 and TRBJ1-1; no reliable D call. The CDR3 runs to 11 residues. Trimming left V 4 bases short and J 2 bases short, with 2 bases between. Germline CDR1 reads KGHSH; CDR2 reads LQKENI.

The table lists this clone with a count of one. Here the CDR3 DNA reads TGCAGTGCTAGTGACTATCTGAATGAGCAGTTCTTC. It is translated as CSASDYLNEQFF. The chain carries TRBV20-1 and TRBJ2-1; TRBD2 might be the D (5 bases). V dropped 3 bases and J dropped 7 bases, with 10 bases sitting between them. Germline CDR1 is DFQATT and CDR2 is SNEGSKA (reference sequence). The CDR3 sequence is 12 residues long.

The V call is TRBV14, the J call TRBJ2-7; D remains unclear. Germline CDR1 reads SGHDN; CDR2 reads FVKESK. The CDR3 totals 13 residues. V lost 0 bases, J lost 7 bases, and 10 bases lay in between. This chain's CDR3 is CASSQEQRREQYF. The DNA for the CDR3 is TGTGCCAGCAGCCAAGAACAGAGACGGGAGCAGTACTTC. The entire variable domain, with the rest obtained from reference TRBV14 and TRBJ2-7, is as follows: EAGVTQFPSHSVIEKGQTVTLRCDPISGHDNLYWYRRVMGKEIKFLLHFVKESKQDESGMPNNRFLAERTGGTYSTLKVQPAELEDSGVYFCASSQEQRREQYFGPGTRLTVT.

This chain uses TRBV19 with TRBJ2-7; 9 positions agree with TRBD2. The germline gives CDR1 LNHDA, CDR2 SQIVND (reference sequence). This CDR3 contains 18 residues. The junction had 19 bases not matched to a gene; V was cut back by 6 bases and J by 4 bases. This CDR3 reads CASSPARAGGRAVYEQYF. CDR3 bases: TGTGCCAGTAGCCCCGCGAGAGCGGGCGGGAGGGCCGTATACGAGCAGTACTTC.

The rearrangement uses TRBV5-1 and TRBJ1-5, with D unresolved. V gave up 2 bases and J gave up 0 bases, with 15 bases separating them. CDR3 length: 17 amino acids. Germline assignment: CDR1 SGHRS and CDR2 YFSETQ. CDR3 bases: TGCGCCAGCAGCTTTCCCGGGCCATCATATAGCAATCAGCCCCAGCATTTT. Translated: CASSFPGPSYSNQPQHF.